This TCR beta chain was sequenced in a study of blood T cell repertoires in COVID-19 (TCRdb year 2020). Regarding the complete study: Collaborator samples came from the United States, Italy and Spain and covered acute and convalescent phases of COVID-19. The samples were drawn from the first 160 participants of the ongoing ImmuneRACE study and from some 1,300 subjects provided by 6 global collaborators. Where available, HLA class I and class II types were taken from metadata supplied by the sample provider and were not determined by assay-based typing. The material from the prospective study consisted of cDNA or gDNA derived from T cells, B-cell-depleted T cells, or PBMCs. Subjects who had been exposed to COVID-19, were actively infected with it, or had recovered from it provided the deeply sampled blood TCRbeta repertoires that made up the dataset. A de-identified subject ID, COVID-19 status, age in years and sex were almost always included in the sample metadata. A freely available public database, intended as a resource for researchers studying the immune response to SARS-CoV-2, is where the repertoires were released.

The immunoSEQ Assay, a bias-controlled multiplex PCR, was used to amplify TCRbeta CDR3 regions from genomic DNA. In the source study's methods: Nucleated cell counts per sample were estimated from amplification of reference gene primers within the assay. To quantify the absolute abundance of each unique TCRbeta CDR3 rearrangement, sequence reads were collapsed and filtered. For each sample, productive Simpson clonality was calculated as the square root of Simpson's diversity index across productive rearrangements. TCRdb re-hosts the immuneACCESS table, in-frame sequences only. Its copies lack some clones; in the studies checked, an unresolved V gene accounts for under half of them, and the cause for the rest is not known. V and J calls and clone size are given by that table; D and trimming were obtained from the DNA. The sample profile shows approximately 90,000 clones; approximately 85% of them were found once. The ten largest make up around 12% of the sample.

The collaborating institutions used their own protocols to collect whole blood in K2EDTA tubes. For TCRbeta analysis, collaborator samples were shipped as frozen whole blood, as isolated PBMCs, or as DNA extracted from either sample type. Only one count was recorded for this clone. The antigen this receptor binds is unknown. No base quality values were provided; no much bigger clone lies one nucleotide off. Cut back by 3 bases and 4 bases, the V and J ends lie 7 bases apart. The CDR3, from cysteine to phenylalanine, totals 13 residues. Solely the CDR3 DNA is kept, with 39 bases framed from the first base. General study outcomes and caveats: How much clinical and demographic metadata was included differed by source and by participant, and the metadata was provided uncurated.

Source material: peripheral blood. The V and J segments used are TRBV12-3 or TRBV12-4 and TRBJ2-4; D gene: possibly TRBD1, on 5 matching bases. The source of this sequence is a human donor in a cohort sampled during active COVID-19. The DNA is as follows: TGTGCCAGCAGTTTGGCAGGGAAAAACATTCAGTACTTC. Translated, it reads CASSLAGKNIQYF.